What follows are 9 T cell receptor beta chains derived from one specimen sequenced in a study of blood T cell repertoires in COVID-19. Repertoires were generated with immunoSEQ multiplex PCR, while TCRdb's copy carries only in-frame clones and drops some. The table includes roughly 300,000 clones, around nine tenths detected once. The specimen was peripheral blood. Receptor source: a woman aged 30 to 39 with COVID-19, enrolled during active disease.

About this clone itself: The sample carries other DNA sequences with the same CDR3. J is TRBJ1-5 and V is TRBV19; D might be TRBD1 (5 bases). The CDR3 loop spans 12 amino acids. V gave up 6 bases and J gave up 4 bases, with 7 bases separating them. Germline V gene lookup returns CDR1 LNHDA and CDR2 SQIVND (reference sequence). The CDR3 bases are TGTGCCAGTAGACAGGCGAATCAGCCCCAGCATTTT. It translates to CASRQANQPQHF.

The gene calls are TRBV7-2 and TRBJ1-3; perhaps TRBD1 as D (5 bases). CDR1 and CDR2 from the germline V gene are SGHTA and FQGNSA. Deletions cut 1 base from V and 1 base from J, with 8 bases between. CDR3 size: 15 residues. The CDR3 DNA is TGTGCCAGCAGCTTAGGGGGGGTATCTGGAAACACCATATATTTT. Protein product: CASSLGGVSGNTIYF.

The chain has TRBV6-5 and TRBJ1-1, with 9 bases that match TRBD1. CDR3 length equals 14 residues. The V segment lost 5 bases and the J segment 5 bases; nucleotides outside the gene matches: 6. The germline CDR1 and CDR2 sequences are MNHEY and SVGAGI. The CDR3 DNA is TGTGCCAGCAGTAAGGACAGGGGTTTGACTGAAGCTTTCTTT. Residues: CASSKDRGLTEAFF.

The V gene is TRBV11-1, the J gene TRBJ1-2, with 8 bases identical to TRBD1. The CDR3 runs 15 residues. J lost 2 bases, V lost 5 bases, and 7 bases had no gene match. Per germline, CDR1 SGHAT and CDR2 FQDESV (reference sequence). In DNA, the CDR3 is TGTGCCAGCAGCCCGGGACAGGCAACAAACTATGGCTACACCTTC. Residues: CASSPGQATNYGYTF.

The chain carries TRBV28 and TRBJ1-3; D gene uncertain. The CDR3 is made up of 16 amino acids. The V end lost 0 bases, the J end lost 0 bases, and 9 bases lay between the germline ends. Germline-derived CDR1 and CDR2 are MDHEN and SYDVKM. CDR3 in DNA: TGTGCCAGCAGTTTATGGACGGCTAGCTCTGGAAACACCATATATTTT. It translates to CASSLWTASSGNTIYF.

J is TRBJ1-1 and V is TRBV7-9; 9 bases fit TRBD1. CDR3 size: 15 residues. From germline, CDR1 is SEHNR and CDR2 FQNEAQ (reference sequence). V lost 5 bases and J lost 4; bases outside the gene matches: 8. This CDR3 is CASSPTGQGPTEAFF. The CDR3 DNA sequence: TGTGCCAGCAGCCCGACGGGACAGGGCCCCACTGAAGCTTTCTTT.

This chain joins TRBV12-1 and TRBJ1-5; the D segment call TRBD1 is taken from the table without a DNA check. TRBV12-1 counts as a pseudogene. The CDR3 loop spans 10 amino acids. The CDR3 DNA follows: TGTGCCAGCATTCAGCAGCCCCAGCATTTT. Translation: CASIQQPQHF.

The genes are TRBV19 and TRBJ1-2; D remains ambiguous. V was shortened by 3 bases and J by 8 bases, with 7 bases between the two germline ends. The V gene's germline CDR1 is LNHDA and CDR2 SQIVND (reference sequence). This CDR3 is built from 11 residues. DNA for the CDR3: TGTGCCAGTAGTATTGGCTTGGGCTACACCTTC. It is translated as CASSIGLGYTF.

The chain uses TRBV18 and TRBJ1-1; TRBD1 aligns across 10 bases. Germline V gene lookup returns CDR1 KGHSH and CDR2 LQKENI. The CDR3 extends over 15 amino acids. The ends lost 5 bases at V and 1 base at J; junction bases unmatched: 4. The CDR3 bases are TGTGCCAGCTCAGGGACAGGGGTGGCGAACACTGAAGCTTTCTTT. Translated, it gives CASSGTGVANTEAFF.